This T cell receptor (beta chain) was identified during a study of PD-L1 blockade in urothelial cancer. About the study: Previous chemotherapy exposure amounted to 0 to 3 regimens for patients. Timepoints chosen for blood analysis were 3 weeks (second dose) and 6 weeks after treatment start.

This clone was found once. Assay: immunoSEQ multiplex PCR; the TCRdb copy retains only in-frame clones and omits some. Of around 66,000 clones listed, 88% were seen once; the top ten hold around 10%. Stated time point: peripheral blood 6 weeks after treatment start. Trimming left V 2 bases short and J 0 bases short, with 10 bases between. This CDR3 contains 15 residues. Per the germline V gene, CDR1 is MNHNS and CDR2 is SASEGT. The specimen comprised PBMCs, sampled around atezolizumab (anti-PD-L1) treatment. The J gene is TRBJ1-1, the V gene TRBV6-1; no firm D call. This sequence was found in a man between 60 and 75 years old with urothelial cancer. The chain's CDR3 is CASSEIAGLNTEAFF. Here the CDR3 DNA reads TGTGCCAGCAGTGAAATTGCGGGGTTGAACACTGAAGCTTTCTTT.